This passage covers 13 T cell receptor beta chains from one sample sequenced in a study of T cell responses to AZD1222 COVID-19 vaccine. The assay was immunoSEQ multiplex PCR, and TCRdb's table has in-frame clones only and misses some. Counted here are just under 150,000 clones, roughly 88% occurring once; the ten biggest clones make up 5% to 5.5%. The specimen comprised peripheral blood, sampled 28 days after the second dose of the MenACWY control vaccine. The receptor set was obtained from an adult who received the MenACWY meningococcal vaccine as a control.

J is TRBJ1-4 and V is TRBV5-1; TRBD1 matches at 7 bases. This CDR3 region has 15 residues. Per the germline V gene, CDR1 is SGHRS and CDR2 is YFSETQ. Germline trimming cut 0 bases from V and 7 bases from J; bases unmatched to any gene: 6. The chain's CDR3 is CASSLVGDRAEKLFF. The CDR3 region has the DNA TGCGCCAGCAGCTTGGTTGGAGACAGGGCTGAAAAACTGTTTTTT.

The chain recombines TRBV7-3 with TRBJ2-5; possibly TRBD2 for D (6 bases). This CDR3 has 13 residues. V lost 4 bases and J 9 bases, leaving 15 bases between the germline ends. Germline CDR1 SGHTA, CDR2 FQGTGA. CDR3 sequence: CASSSTPGEAQYF. CDR3 sequence (DNA): TGTGCCAGCAGCTCCACTCCTGGGGAGGCCCAGTACTTC.

The rearrangement joins TRBV5-5 to TRBJ2-7; D ambiguous. There are 14 residues in the CDR3. Germline V gene data show CDR1 as SGHKS and CDR2 as YYEKEE (reference sequence). V was pared by 2 bases and J by 2 bases, with 11 bases between. Here the CDR3 reads CASSFIGSAYEQYF. Written as DNA, the CDR3 is TGTGCCAGCAGCTTTATCGGGTCGGCCTACGAGCAGTACTTC.

This chain links TRBV18 with TRBJ1-2, with unresolved D. CDR1 and CDR2 (germline): KGHSH, LQKENI. V was cut by 6 bases and J by 3 bases, with 17 bases left in between. CDR3 length equals 15 residues. The CDR3 region has the DNA TGTGCCAGCTCCCTAACCGTGGGCATGGACTATGGCTACACCTTC. As protein: CASSLTVGMDYGYTF.

The rearrangement uses TRBV2 and TRBJ2-1; D may be TRBD1 or TRBD2 (5 bases each). This CDR3 has 14 amino acids. Germline CDR1 SNHLY, CDR2 FYNNEI. V was trimmed by 10 bases and J by 8 bases, leaving 21 bases between them. CDR3 residues: CATTPGTPIDEQFF. DNA for the CDR3: TGTGCCACCACTCCCGGGACCCCAATCGATGAGCAGTTCTTC.

V is TRBV5-1 and J is TRBJ2-1; D uncertain. The CDR3 has 14 amino acids. The ends were cut back, 0 bases at V and 6 bases at J, with 10 bases in the middle. Looked up from germline, CDR1 is SGHRS and CDR2 is YFSETQ. This CDR3 reads CASSLVLTGNEQFF. The CDR3 DNA is TGCGCCAGCAGCTTGGTACTCACGGGCAATGAGCAGTTCTTC. Full variable domain (missing parts from reference TRBV5-1 and TRBJ2-1): KAGVTQTPRYLIKTRGQQVTLSCSPISGHRSVSWYQQTPGQGLQFLFEYFSETQRNKGNFPGRFSGRQFSNSRSEMNVSTLELGDSALYLCASSLVLTGNEQFFGPGTRLTVL.

This chain links TRBV9 with TRBJ2-2, with TRBD2 matching 13 bases. Germline assignment: CDR1 SGDLS and CDR2 YYNGEE. CDR3 length: 16 residues. V trimming: 4 bases; J trimming: 6 bases; junction bases outside the gene matches: 6. CDR3 sequence reads: CASSRTLAGGAGELFF. The CDR3 region has the DNA TGTGCCAGCAGCCGGACACTAGCGGGAGGGGCCGGGGAGCTGTTTTTT.

The chain employs TRBV20-1 and TRBJ2-5, with unresolved D. The CDR3 extends over 11 amino acids. Germline V gene data show CDR1 as DFQATT and CDR2 as SNEGSKA (reference sequence). Trimming left V 2 bases short and J 4 bases short, with 5 bases between. CDR3 nucleotide sequence: TGCAGTGCTAGACATGGAGAGACCCAGTACTTC. It translates to CSARHGETQYF.

The chain links TRBV29-1 to TRBJ2-5; D perhaps matches TRBD2 (5 bases). V lost 3 bases and J lost 5, with 10 bases in between. This CDR3 comprises 12 residues. Germline-derived CDR1 and CDR2 are SQVTM and ANQGSEA. The CDR3 DNA reads as TGCAGCGTTGATCGCGGGCTGGAGACCCAGTACTTC. Protein: CSVDRGLETQYF.

The V gene is TRBV5-1, the J gene TRBJ2-7; 8 bases are a match to TRBD1. V gave up 7 bases and J gave up 6 bases; unmatched junction bases: 18. CDR1 is SGHRS, CDR2 YFSETQ, per germline. CDR3 length: 16 amino acids. CDR3 amino acids: CASWGLGPGQAVEQYF. The CDR3 nucleotides read TGCGCCAGCTGGGGTCTCGGTCCGGGACAGGCGGTCGAGCAGTACTTC.

The chain couples TRBV19 to TRBJ1-2; 9 nucleotides align to TRBD1. J lost 5 bases, V lost 6 bases, and 7 bases had no gene match. CDR3 length equals 14 residues. Germline CDR1 LNHDA, CDR2 SQIVND (reference sequence). The chain's CDR3 is CASRAGQGRYGYTF. CDR3 DNA sequence: TGTGCCAGTAGGGCGGGACAGGGTCGTTATGGCTACACCTTC.

CDR3 protein: CATSGGEGSAGYTF. The CDR3 DNA reads TGTGCCACCAGTGGAGGTGAGGGTTCGGCTGGCTACACCTTC. This chain joins TRBV24-1 and TRBJ1-2; D uncertain. In germline, CDR1 is KGHDR, CDR2 SFDVKD. Trimming removed 5 bases from V and 7 bases from J, with 16 bases in between. This CDR3 comprises 14 residues.

The rearrangement links TRBV5-1 to TRBJ1-6; 9 nucleotides match TRBD1. The CDR3 totals 17 residues. CDR1 and CDR2 from the germline V gene are SGHRS and YFSETQ. With V trimmed by 3 bases and J by 7 bases, 11 bases remained unmatched. The CDR3 DNA follows: TGCGCCAGCAGCTCCGTTACAGGGGGCGCCCCGAATTCACCCCTCCACTTT. Its protein is CASSSVTGGAPNSPLHF.